The 11 T cell receptor beta chains given below trace back to one sample, sequenced in a study of regulatory T cells in long-lasting Graves disease. This sample's time point: newly diagnosed GD, antithyroid drugs for less than 3 months. The authors made the TCR library using RNA they extracted from PBMCs. CDR3-region Arm-PCR and iRepertoire HTBI primers produced the TCR beta libraries. TCRdb passed the multiplex PCR reads through MiXCR, listing each CDR3 protein once. The sample comprises a few hundred thousand distinct CDR3 sequences, roughly 15% of which are singletons, and about 15% rests with the top ten. The data were also submitted as part of a second study, on T cells in Graves' hyperthyroidism and ophthalmopathy.

This specimen was peripheral blood mononuclear cells (PBMCs), taken at new diagnosis, from a patient treated with antithyroid drugs. These receptors all stem from a woman in her forties or fifties with Graves disease.

The sample holds a few counts of this clonotype. The chain combines TRBV4-1 with TRBJ1-4, with 9 bases fitting TRBD1. V shed 1 base and J 0 bases; nucleotides not matched to a gene: 0. The CDR3 has 16 residues. Per germline, CDR1 MGHRA and CDR2 YSYEKL. The CDR3 reads CASSQGQGATNEKLFF. The CDR3 DNA reads as TGCGCCAGCAGCCAAGGACAGGGGGCAACTAATGAAAAACTGTTTTTT.

The V call is TRBV10-3, the J call TRBJ2-5; 10 nucleotides align to TRBD2. Trimming removed 2 bases from V and 6 bases from J; junction bases left unmatched: 12. The length of the CDR3 is 17 residues. Germline V gene lookup returns CDR1 ENHRY and CDR2 SYGVKD. The CDR3 reads CAISEGSGRALRQTQYF. In DNA, the CDR3 is TGTGCCATCAGTGAGGGGAGCGGGAGGGCCTTGCGTCAGACCCAGTACTTC.

This clonotype has at least ten counts. The V and J genes are TRBV5-1 and TRBJ2-3, with D tentatively TRBD1 or TRBD2 (5 bases each). Deletions cut 0 bases from V and 0 bases from J, with 8 bases between. The CDR3 runs 15 residues. Looked up from germline, CDR1 is SGHRS and CDR2 is YFSETQ. CDR3 DNA: TGCGCCAGCAGCTTGGACGGGGCTAGCACAGATACGCAGTATTTT. Its protein product is CASSLDGASTDTQYF. The full variable domain, with the rest looked up from reference TRBV5-1 and TRBJ2-3, is KAGVTQTPRYLIKTRGQQVTLSCSPISGHRSVSWYQQTPGQGLQFLFEYFSETQRNKGNFPGRFSGRQFSNSRSEMNVSTLELGDSALYLCASSLDGASTDTQYFGPGTRLTVL.

This clonotype was recorded many times. V and J are TRBV28 and TRBJ2-7; TRBD2 agrees at 9 bases. The CDR3 runs to 13 residues. Looked up from germline, CDR1 is MDHEN and CDR2 is SYDVKM. V shed 3 bases and J 5 bases; nucleotides not matched to a gene: 2. The CDR3 DNA sequence: TGTGCCAGCAGTTTCCTAGCGGGAAACGAGCAGTACTTC. It codes for CASSFLAGNEQYF.

This clonotype was counted ten times or more. The rearrangement uses TRBV11-2 and TRBJ2-7; TRBD1 is a possible D gene (5 bases). The CDR3 runs 15 residues. The V end lost 5 bases, the J end lost 0 bases, and 14 bases lay between the germline ends. Germline CDR1 and CDR2: SGHAT and FQNNGV. CDR3 nucleotides: TGTGCCAGCAGCCCGACGACAGCTAACTCCTACGAGCAGTACTTC. This translates into CASSPTTANSYEQYF. Full variable domain (missing parts from reference TRBV11-2 and TRBJ2-7): EAGVAQSPRYKIIEKRQSVAFWCNPISGHATLYWYQQILGQGPKLLIQFQNNGVVDDSQLPKDRFSAERLKGVDSTLKIQPAKLEDSAVYLCASSPTTANSYEQYFGPGTRLTVT.

The sample holds many counts of this clonotype. V is TRBV20-1 and J is TRBJ2-7, with 9 bases identical to TRBD2. The CDR3 length is 14 residues. CDR1 and CDR2 from the germline V gene are DFQATT and SNEGSKA (reference sequence). Germline trimming cut 6 bases from V and 4 bases from J; bases unmatched to any gene: 10. CDR3 protein: CSAGLAGNHYEQYF. The CDR3 nucleotides read TGCAGTGCGGGGCTAGCGGGAAACCATTACGAGCAGTACTTC.

This clonotype was found a few times. J is TRBJ2-2 and V is TRBV20-1, with D uncertain. V dropped 6 bases and J dropped 0 bases, with 8 bases sitting between them. Germline CDR1 reads DFQATT; CDR2 reads SNEGSKA (reference sequence). The CDR3 extends over 13 amino acids. CDR3 nucleotides: TGCAGTGCAATAGACTCGAACACCGGGGAGCTGTTTTTT. As protein: CSAIDSNTGELFF.

The chain recombines TRBV10-1 with TRBJ2-7; 9 bases line up with TRBD2. The V segment lost 0 bases and the J segment 1 base; nucleotides outside the gene matches: 1. This CDR3 is built from 15 residues. Per the germline V gene, CDR1 is WNHNN and CDR2 is SYGVQD (reference sequence). CDR3 sequence: CASSESLAGSYEQYF. Here the CDR3 DNA reads TGCGCCAGCAGTGAGTCCCTAGCGGGGTCCTACGAGCAGTACTTC.

The chain uses TRBV5-1 and TRBJ2-2; TRBD1 matches 8 bases. Germline CDR1 and CDR2: SGHRS and YFSETQ. The junction had 9 bases not matched to a gene; V was cut back by 0 bases and J by 5 bases. This CDR3 is built from 17 residues. CDR3 DNA sequence: TGCGCCAGCAGCTTGGACTTCGACAGGGGAGGTACCGGGGAGCTGTTTTTT. Translation gives CASSLDFDRGGTGELFF.

This clonotype was counted a few times. The genes are TRBV6-1 and TRBJ1-5, with D unresolved. Trimming left V 7 bases short and J 7 bases short, with 14 bases between. Looked up from germline, CDR1 is MNHNS and CDR2 is SASEGT. The CDR3 is 13 residues long. This CDR3 is CASNVMAGQPQHF. CDR3 bases: TGTGCCAGCAATGTTATGGCGGGACAGCCCCAGCATTTT.

The chain is built from TRBV20-1 and TRBJ2-2; TRBD2 matches at 12 bases. The V segment lost 6 bases and the J segment 6 bases; nucleotides outside the gene matches: 2. CDR3 size: 13 residues. The V gene's germline CDR1 is DFQATT and CDR2 SNEGSKA (reference sequence). Here the CDR3 DNA reads TGCAGTGCGACTAGCGGGAGTGCCGGGGAGCTGTTTTTT. Translating it yields CSATSGSAGELFF.